The rows below give T cell receptor beta chains drawn from one sample of a study of early T cells in non-severe SARS-CoV-2 infection. TCRdb reprocessed the 5' RACE reads via MiXCR and lists one record per CDR3 protein. The sample lists tens of thousands of distinct CDR3 sequences, around 6.1% occurring once. Sequenced input: whole blood. These receptors all stem from an adult who was a healthcare worker with PCR-confirmed SARS-CoV-2 infection or an uninfected control (not recorded which). Each CDR3 is given with its conserved first and last residue. A D gene is named only where the DNA matches it firmly. Clone size, where shown, is once, few, many, or a class for clones that have expanded.

cdr3_nt | cdr3_aa | v_call | cdr3_length | d_call | j_call | clone_size
TGCAGTGCTAGACCAGGATCAACTAATGAAAAACTGTTTTTT | CSARPGSTNEKLFF | TRBV20-1 | 14 | NA | TRBJ1-4 | many
TGTGCCATCAGTGAGGGACTAGCTGGGGGAGAGACCCAGTACTTC | CAISEGLAGGETQYF | TRBV10-3 | 15 | TRBD2 | TRBJ2-5 | many
TGCAGCGTTCGGACAGATAGTAGCAATCAGCCCCAGCATTTT | CSVRTDSSNQPQHF | TRBV29-1 | 14 | NA | TRBJ1-5 | few
TGCGCCAGCAGTGAGTCGGGCCAGCCTCCCTACGAGCAGTACTTC | CASSESGQPPYEQYF | TRBV10-2 | 15 | NA | TRBJ2-7 | many
TGTGCCAGCAGCCCCGGACAGGAAGCCTACAATGAGCAGTTCTTC | CASSPGQEAYNEQFF | TRBV3-1 | 15 | TRBD1 | TRBJ2-1 | few
TGTGCCAGCAGCCGGACTAGCGGGGCCTACAATGAGCAGTTCTTC | CASSRTSGAYNEQFF | TRBV11-2 | 15 | TRBD2 | TRBJ2-1 | few
TGTGCCAGCAAATCAGGGACAACTAATGAAAAACTGTTTTTT | CASKSGTTNEKLFF | TRBV6-6 | 14 | NA | TRBJ1-4 | few
TGCGCCAGCTCTCCGGAGGGGCCTTATAGCAATCAGCCCCAGCATTTT | CASSPEGPYSNQPQHF | TRBV5-1 | 16 | NA | TRBJ1-5 | many
TGTGCCAGCAGCTCCCCCCCTTTCTTT | CASSSPPFF | TRBV7-9 | 9 | NA | TRBJ1-1 | few
TGTGCCAGCAGGGGACTTTACAATGAGCAGTTCTTC | CASRGLYNEQFF | TRBV28 | 12 | NA | TRBJ2-1 | few
TGTGCCAGCAGTTACGTCGGGACAGGGAGCTACGAGCAGTACTTC | CASSYVGTGSYEQYF | TRBV6-2/TRBV6-3 | 15 | TRBD1 | TRBJ2-7 | few
TGTGCCAGCAGGTTAACAGGGGGCGCAGGATACAATGAGCAGTTCTTC | CASRLTGGAGYNEQFF | TRBV7-3 | 16 | TRBD1 | TRBJ2-1 | NA
TGTGCCAGCGGGGACAGGGATGCCTACGAGCAGTACTTC | CASGDRDAYEQYF | TRBV27 | 13 | TRBD1 | TRBJ2-7 | many
TGTGCCAGCAGCTTTCCGGTCCCTGAAGCTTTCTTT | CASSFPVPEAFF | TRBV11-2 | 12 | NA | TRBJ1-1 | few
TGTGCCACCAGCAGAGATTATCAAAGCGGACCTGATACGCAGTATTTT | CATSRDYQSGPDTQYF | TRBV15 | 16 | NA | TRBJ2-3 | many
TGCGCCAGCAGCCAAGGCCGTAGCTCCTACGAGCAGTACTTC | CASSQGRSSYEQYF | TRBV4-1 | 14 | NA | TRBJ2-7 | NA
TGTGCCAGCAGCCGAGCTAGCGCCAATGAGCAGTTCTTC | CASSRASANEQFF | TRBV7-2 | 13 | NA | TRBJ2-1 | many
TGTGCCAGCAATATGGGGCGCCGGGAGACCCAGTACTTC | CASNMGRRETQYF | TRBV2 | 13 | NA | TRBJ2-5 | NA
TGTGCCGGGAAACAGGGGGAGCACACTGAAGCTTTCTTT | CAGKQGEHTEAFF | TRBV30 | 13 | TRBD1 | TRBJ1-1 | many
TGCAGTGCACGAAAGGGGTTTGGTAATGAAAAACTGTTTTTT | CSARKGFGNEKLFF | TRBV20-1 | 14 | NA | TRBJ1-4 | many
TGTGCCAGCACCCAACGGGGGAACACTGAAGCTTTCTTT | CASTQRGNTEAFF | TRBV6-2/TRBV6-3 | 13 | NA | TRBJ1-1 | NA
TGTGCCAGCAGCCAAAGCCCCAGGGGCGAGCAGTACTTC | CASSQSPRGEQYF | TRBV3-1 | 13 | NA | TRBJ2-7 | NA
TGCAGTGCTAGAGTCCCGACAGGTTTCTACGAGCAGTACTTC | CSARVPTGFYEQYF | TRBV20-1 | 14 | NA | TRBJ2-7 | many
TGCGCCAGCAGCCAACTTGGACAGATATCGGGCTACACCTTC | CASSQLGQISGYTF | TRBV4-3 | 14 | NA | TRBJ1-2 | many
TGTGCCAGCAGCCGACCACAGGGGTCTTCGAACACTGAAGCTTTCTTT | CASSRPQGSSNTEAFF | TRBV7-6 | 16 | TRBD1 | TRBJ1-1 | once
TGCAGCGCGCTCGACAGGGAAGATGAAAAACTGTTTTTT | CSALDREDEKLFF | TRBV29-1 | 13 | TRBD1 | TRBJ1-4 | few
TGTGCCAGCAGACTTAGCGGAATTTCCTACAATGAGCAGTTCTTC | CASRLSGISYNEQFF | TRBV4-2 | 15 | NA | TRBJ2-1 | many
TGTGCCAGCAACCGGGGGACCACAGATACGCAGTATTTT | CASNRGTTDTQYF | TRBV28 | 13 | NA | TRBJ2-3 | few
TGCGCCAGCAGCCAGCGCCGGGACGGACAAGAGACCCAGTACTTC | CASSQRRDGQETQYF | TRBV4-1 | 15 | NA | TRBJ2-5 | NA
TGCGCCAGCAGCCATAACCCGGGACGCTACAATGAGCAGTTCTTC | CASSHNPGRYNEQFF | TRBV4-1 | 15 | NA | TRBJ2-1 | NA
TGCAGTGCTCTGGACAGCCTTAATGAAAAACTGTTTTTT | CSALDSLNEKLFF | TRBV20-1 | 13 | NA | TRBJ1-4 | many
TGTGCCAGCACCATGACAGGGGGAGGATCACCCCTCCACTTT | CASTMTGGGSPLHF | TRBV6-5 | 14 | TRBD1 | TRBJ1-6 | many
TGTGCCAGCAGCCTCAGACAGCCCTATGGCTACACCTTC | CASSLRQPYGYTF | TRBV7-2 | 13 | NA | TRBJ1-2 | many
TGTGCCAGCAGTTACGCTGACAGGGGGGCCCCTGAGGGTCAGCCCCAGCATTTT | CASSYADRGAPEGQPQHF | TRBV6-6 | 18 | TRBD1 | TRBJ1-5 | many
TGCAGTGCTAGAGATATACAGGGGAACACCGGGGAGCTGTTTTTT | CSARDIQGNTGELFF | TRBV20-1 | 15 | NA | TRBJ2-2 | many
TGTGCCAGCAAGCCTGGAGTAGGGAGCTCCTACGAGCAGTACTTC | CASKPGVGSSYEQYF | TRBV6-5 | 15 | NA | TRBJ2-7 | many
TGTGCCAGCAGTTACAGGGGGTCTGGGGCCAACGTCCTGACTTTC | CASSYRGSGANVLTF | TRBV28 | 15 | TRBD1 | TRBJ2-6 | many
TGCGCCAGCAGTATTGAGTTGAACACTGAAGCTTTCTTT | CASSIELNTEAFF | TRBV10-2 | 13 | NA | TRBJ1-1 | NA
TGCGCCAGCAGCTTTCAAGGGTCGAACACCGGGGAGCTGTTTTTT | CASSFQGSNTGELFF | TRBV5-1 | 15 | NA | TRBJ2-2 | many
TGTGCCAGCAGCCCCCGGGACAGGGAAGAGACCCAGTACTTC | CASSPRDREETQYF | TRBV28 | 14 | TRBD1 | TRBJ2-5 | few
TGCGCCAGCAGCTTGGGGGACAGGGGTAATTCACCCCTCCACTTT | CASSLGDRGNSPLHF | TRBV5-1 | 15 | TRBD1 | TRBJ1-6 | NA